This T cell receptor delta chain was profiled in a study of γδ T cells in repeated Plasmodium falciparum infection. Flow sorting of PBMC yielded separate Vgamma9/Vdelta2+ and Vdelta2-negative gammadelta T cell populations for bulk repertoire analysis. In this sample, this clone turned up a few times. TCRdb pairs this DNA with a much larger clone's protein that differs at residue 7, likely a read error; the protein shown was translated from the DNA. TCRdb reanalyzed the multiplex PCR reads using CATT. The data show about 89,000 delta-chain clones, roughly 1.4% seen once. Trimming took off 0 bases at V and 2 bases at J, with 18 bases between the two ends. CDR1 and CDR2 (germline): GEAIGNYY, EKD. The CDR3 has 17 residues.

This sequence was found in a pool of human donors (malaria-infected and uninfected, not separated). The chain uses TRDV2 and TRDJ1; D ambiguous. Specimen: gamma-delta T cells from blood. The CDR3 DNA reads as TGTGCCTGTGACACCGTGGTGGAGGCCCCGAGAACCGATAAACTCATCTTT. Its protein is CACDTVVEAPRTDKLIF.